The present TCR beta chain was sequenced within a study of technical replicates of blood from several donors. Sequencing used immunoSEQ multiplex PCR; TCRdb keeps in-frame clones, though not all of them. Altogether tens of thousands of clones are present, over 75% being singletons, with the ten largest covering roughly 0.38%. The CDR3 runs 15 residues. Germline CDR1 is SEHNR and CDR2 is FQNEAQ (reference sequence). J lost 5 bases, V lost 5 bases, and 7 bases had no gene match. The rearrangement links TRBV7-9 to TRBJ2-7; the match to TRBD1 covers 12 bases. This receptor was obtained from a human donor in good health. Sequencing was carried out using T cells isolated from PBMCs. CDR3 DNA sequence: TGTGCCAGCAGCCTTCCGGGACAGGGGGCCAACGAGCAGTACTTC. Translation: CASSLPGQGANEQYF. The full variable domain, completed using reference TRBV7-9 and TRBJ2-7, is DTGVSQNPRHKITKRGQNVTFRCDPISEHNRLYWYRQTLGQGPEFLTYFQNEAQLEKSRLLSDRFSAERPKGSFSTLEIQRTEQGDSAMYLCASSLPGQGANEQYFGPGTRLTVT.